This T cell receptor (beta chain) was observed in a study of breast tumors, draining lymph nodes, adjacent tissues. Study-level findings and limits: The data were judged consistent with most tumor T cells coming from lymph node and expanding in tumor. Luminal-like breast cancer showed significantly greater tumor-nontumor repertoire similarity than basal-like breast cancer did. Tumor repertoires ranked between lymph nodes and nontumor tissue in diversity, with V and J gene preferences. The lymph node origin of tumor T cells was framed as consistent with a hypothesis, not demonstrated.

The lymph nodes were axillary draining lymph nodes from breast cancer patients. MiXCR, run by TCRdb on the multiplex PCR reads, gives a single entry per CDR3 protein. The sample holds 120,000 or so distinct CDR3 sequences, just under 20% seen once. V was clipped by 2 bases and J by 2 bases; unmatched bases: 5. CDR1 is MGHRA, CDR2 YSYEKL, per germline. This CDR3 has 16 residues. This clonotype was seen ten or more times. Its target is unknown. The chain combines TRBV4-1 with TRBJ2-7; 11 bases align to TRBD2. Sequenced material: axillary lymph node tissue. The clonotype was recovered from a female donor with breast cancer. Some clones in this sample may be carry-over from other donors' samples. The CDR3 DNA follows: TGCGCCAGCAGCCAACCGACTAGCGGGATCCCCTACGAGCAGTACTTC. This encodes CASSQPTSGIPYEQYF.